A selection of T cell receptor beta chains follows, all from one sample in a study of blood T cell repertoires in COVID-19. This table comes from immunoSEQ multiplex PCR, and its TCRdb copy is limited to in-frame clones, with some not included. The sample shows 60,000 or so clones, approximately 90% of them seen only once. Sequencing used peripheral blood. These receptors came from a human donor with active COVID-19. The donor label of this sample is uncertain. The CDR3 runs from the conserved cysteine through the conserved F or W. A D gene is named only where the DNA matches it firmly. Expanded clones get a size class; other rows say once, few or many, or leave the size out.

cdr3_length: 14
d_call: -
v_call: TRBV6-5
clone_size: -
j_call: TRBJ2-3
cdr3_aa: CASSSGGRTDTQYF
cdr3_nt: TGTGCCAGCAGTTCCGGGGGTAGGACAGATACGCAGTATTTT

cdr3_length: 19
d_call: TRBD2
v_call: TRBV4-3
clone_size: once
j_call: TRBJ2-1
cdr3_aa: CASSQDLSGRTTLHNEQFF
cdr3_nt: TGCGCCAGCAGCCAAGACCTTAGCGGGAGGACCACCCTCCACAATGAGCAGTTCTTC

cdr3_length: 17
d_call: TRBD2
v_call: TRBV4-1
clone_size: -
j_call: TRBJ2-2
cdr3_aa: CASSHGTSASNTGELFF
cdr3_nt: TGCGCCAGCAGCCACGGGACTAGCGCCTCGAACACCGGGGAGCTGTTTTTT

cdr3_length: 14
d_call: -
v_call: TRBV9
clone_size: -
j_call: TRBJ2-3
cdr3_aa: CASSVDPSTDTQYF
cdr3_nt: TGTGCCAGCAGCGTAGATCCATCCACAGATACGCAGTATTTT

cdr3_length: 18
d_call: -
v_call: TRBV3-1/TRBV3-2
clone_size: -
j_call: TRBJ2-3
cdr3_aa: CASSLRTTRLLDTDTQYF
cdr3_nt: TGTGCCAGCAGCCTGCGGACTACCCGCCTGCTAGACACAGATACGCAGTATTTT

cdr3_length: 12
d_call: TRBD1
v_call: TRBV29-1
clone_size: -
j_call: TRBJ2-7
cdr3_aa: CSVGQGAYEQYF
cdr3_nt: TGCAGCGTTGGACAGGGGGCCTACGAGCAGTACTTC

cdr3_length: 14
d_call: TRBD2
v_call: TRBV27
clone_size: -
j_call: TRBJ2-3
cdr3_aa: CASSLRDYTDTQYF
cdr3_nt: TGTGCCAGCAGTTTAAGGGACTACACAGATACGCAGTATTTT

cdr3_length: 16
d_call: TRBD2
v_call: TRBV7-9
clone_size: -
j_call: TRBJ2-1
cdr3_aa: CASSPRLAGGYSEQFF
cdr3_nt: TGTGCCAGCAGCCCCCGCCTAGCGGGGGGCTATAGTGAGCAGTTCTTC

cdr3_length: 15
d_call: -
v_call: TRBV10-2
clone_size: once
j_call: TRBJ1-1
cdr3_aa: CASSNLGGENTEAFF
cdr3_nt: TGCGCCAGCTCGAACCTGGGGGGGGAGAACACTGAAGCTTTCTTT

cdr3_length: 17
d_call: TRBD1
v_call: TRBV10-1
clone_size: -
j_call: TRBJ2-3
cdr3_aa: CASSEAFTGGSTDTQYF
cdr3_nt: TGCGCCAGCAGTGAGGCTTTCACAGGGGGTTCCACAGATACGCAGTATTTT

cdr3_length: 13
d_call: -
v_call: TRBV12-3/TRBV12-4
clone_size: -
j_call: TRBJ1-2
cdr3_aa: CATSGRGNYGYTF
cdr3_nt: TGTGCCACCTCGGGGAGGGGGAACTATGGCTACACCTTC

cdr3_length: 14
d_call: -
v_call: TRBV5-6
clone_size: -
j_call: TRBJ2-5
cdr3_aa: CASSLGSPRETQYF
cdr3_nt: TGTGCCAGCAGCTTGGGAAGCCCCAGGGAGACCCAGTACTTC

cdr3_length: 14
d_call: -
v_call: TRBV5-6
clone_size: -
j_call: TRBJ2-1
cdr3_aa: CASSLEDFDPEQFF
cdr3_nt: TGTGCCAGCAGCTTGGAGGACTTCGATCCTGAGCAGTTCTTC

cdr3_length: 16
d_call: TRBD2
v_call: TRBV11-1
clone_size: -
j_call: TRBJ2-1
cdr3_aa: CASSLGTSGGASEQFF
cdr3_nt: TGTGCCAGCAGCTTGGGGACTAGCGGGGGGGCATCTGAGCAGTTCTTC

cdr3_length: 19
d_call: TRBD2
v_call: TRBV6-2/TRBV6-3
clone_size: -
j_call: TRBJ2-1
cdr3_aa: CASSYSRGLAGVAYNEQFF
cdr3_nt: TGTGCCAGCAGTTACTCCCGGGGACTAGCGGGAGTAGCCTACAATGAGCAGTTCTTC

cdr3_length: 14
d_call: TRBD1
v_call: TRBV18
clone_size: once
j_call: TRBJ2-5
cdr3_aa: CASSRGQQEETQYF
cdr3_nt: TGTGCCAGCTCACGGGGACAGCAGGAAGAGACCCAGTACTTC

cdr3_length: 15
d_call: -
v_call: TRBV7-2
clone_size: -
j_call: TRBJ2-7
cdr3_aa: CASIDGRGRPYEQYF
cdr3_nt: TGTGCCAGCATCGACGGGCGGGGGCGACCCTACGAGCAGTACTTC

cdr3_length: 15
d_call: -
v_call: TRBV7-9
clone_size: -
j_call: TRBJ2-5
cdr3_aa: CASSRAVERAETQYF
cdr3_nt: TGTGCCAGCAGCCGTGCTGTGGAGCGGGCAGAGACCCAGTACTTC

cdr3_length: 14
d_call: -
v_call: TRBV15
clone_size: once
j_call: TRBJ1-2
cdr3_aa: CATSRDRSLRGYTF
cdr3_nt: TGTGCCACCAGCAGAGATCGCAGCCTCAGGGGCTACACCTTC

cdr3_length: 15
d_call: -
v_call: TRBV7-2
clone_size: -
j_call: TRBJ1-5
cdr3_aa: CASSPQGIWDQPQHF
cdr3_nt: TGTGCCAGCAGCCCCCAGGGGATTTGGGATCAGCCCCAGCATTTT

cdr3_length: 18
d_call: TRBD2
v_call: TRBV4-3
clone_size: -
j_call: TRBJ2-3
cdr3_aa: CASLKGSSVSGTPDTQYF
cdr3_nt: TGCGCCAGCTTAAAAGGGAGTAGTGTTAGCGGGACCCCAGATACGCAGTATTTT

cdr3_length: 14
d_call: -
v_call: TRBV4-3
clone_size: -
j_call: TRBJ1-3
cdr3_aa: CASSQVAEGNTIYF
cdr3_nt: TGCGCCAGCAGCCAAGTCGCGGAAGGAAACACCATATATTTT

cdr3_length: 15
d_call: TRBD2
v_call: TRBV5-1
clone_size: once
j_call: TRBJ2-1
cdr3_aa: CASSFRTSSYNEQFF
cdr3_nt: TGCGCCAGCAGCTTTAGGACTAGCTCCTACAATGAGCAGTTCTTC

cdr3_length: 16
d_call: -
v_call: TRBV7-2
clone_size: -
j_call: TRBJ2-7
cdr3_aa: CASSLLLGGRTYEQYF
cdr3_nt: TGTGCCAGCAGCTTATTGCTCGGGGGAAGAACCTACGAGCAGTACTTC

cdr3_length: 14
d_call: -
v_call: TRBV19
clone_size: -
j_call: TRBJ1-5
cdr3_aa: CASSMDSGNQPQHF
cdr3_nt: TGTGCCAGTAGTATGGACAGTGGGAATCAGCCCCAGCATTTT

cdr3_length: 17
d_call: TRBD1
v_call: TRBV9
clone_size: -
j_call: TRBJ2-7
cdr3_aa: CASSAGFRTGQDYEQYF
cdr3_nt: TGTGCCAGCAGCGCCGGTTTTCGAACGGGACAGGACTACGAGCAGTACTTC

cdr3_length: 15
d_call: TRBD1
v_call: TRBV5-5
clone_size: once
j_call: TRBJ1-2
cdr3_aa: CASSRDSNANYGYTF
cdr3_nt: TGTGCCAGCAGCAGGGACAGCAACGCTAACTATGGCTACACCTTC

cdr3_length: 15
d_call: TRBD1
v_call: TRBV7-3
clone_size: -
j_call: TRBJ2-3
cdr3_aa: CASSRGTGRTDTQYF
cdr3_nt: TGTGCCAGCAGCCGTGGGACAGGGAGGACAGATACGCAGTATTTT

cdr3_length: 14
d_call: TRBD2
v_call: TRBV7-2
clone_size: once
j_call: TRBJ2-4
cdr3_aa: CASSFQLAVNIQYF
cdr3_nt: TGTGCCAGCAGCTTTCAACTAGCGGTAAACATTCAGTACTTC

cdr3_length: 16
d_call: TRBD2
v_call: TRBV19
clone_size: -
j_call: TRBJ2-5
cdr3_aa: CASSIATSGGQETQYF
cdr3_nt: TGTGCCAGTAGTATAGCCACTAGCGGGGGTCAAGAGACCCAGTACTTC

cdr3_length: 14
d_call: -
v_call: TRBV24-1
clone_size: -
j_call: TRBJ2-3
cdr3_aa: CATSDPTSTDTQYF
cdr3_nt: TGTGCCACCAGTGACCCGACTAGCACAGATACGCAGTATTTT

cdr3_length: 16
d_call: TRBD2
v_call: TRBV18
clone_size: -
j_call: TRBJ2-3
cdr3_aa: CASSPLRGGSTDTQYF
cdr3_nt: TGTGCCAGCTCACCACTGCGGGGGGGAAGCACAGATACGCAGTATTTT

cdr3_length: 14
d_call: -
v_call: TRBV3-1/TRBV3-2
clone_size: -
j_call: TRBJ1-3
cdr3_aa: CASSAGLVGNTIYF
cdr3_nt: TGTGCCAGCAGTGCCGGGTTAGTCGGAAACACCATATATTTT

cdr3_length: 15
d_call: TRBD1
v_call: TRBV29-1
clone_size: -
j_call: TRBJ2-7
cdr3_aa: CSVEVGTGTAYEQYF
cdr3_nt: TGCAGCGTTGAGGTGGGGACCGGGACAGCTTACGAGCAGTACTTC

cdr3_length: 19
d_call: TRBD1
v_call: TRBV4-2
clone_size: -
j_call: TRBJ1-6
cdr3_aa: CASSQELDRGSSYNSPLHF
cdr3_nt: TGTGCCAGCAGCCAAGAACTCGACAGGGGTAGCTCCTATAATTCACCCCTCCACTTT

cdr3_length: 16
d_call: -
v_call: TRBV7-5
clone_size: -
j_call: TRBJ2-1
cdr3_aa: CVRSLGGLAGEYEQFF
cdr3_nt: TGTGTCAGAAGCTTAGGGGGACTAGCGGGAGAGTATGAGCAGTTCTTC

cdr3_length: 13
d_call: TRBD2
v_call: TRBV12-3/TRBV12-4
clone_size: -
j_call: TRBJ2-5
cdr3_aa: CASSLAGVETQYF
cdr3_nt: TGTGCCAGCAGTTTGGCGGGGGTAGAGACCCAGTACTTC

cdr3_length: 15
d_call: TRBD2
v_call: TRBV2
clone_size: -
j_call: TRBJ2-3
cdr3_aa: CASSVSGGRTDTQYF
cdr3_nt: TGTGCCAGCAGTGTGAGCGGGGGGCGCACAGATACGCAGTATTTT

cdr3_length: 16
d_call: TRBD2
v_call: TRBV4-2
clone_size: -
j_call: TRBJ2-1
cdr3_aa: CASSQGLAGGQNEQFF
cdr3_nt: TGTGCCAGCAGCCAAGGACTAGCGGGGGGGCAGAATGAGCAGTTCTTC

cdr3_length: 14
d_call: TRBD2
v_call: TRBV3-1/TRBV3-2
clone_size: -
j_call: TRBJ2-2
cdr3_aa: CASILAGDPGELFF
cdr3_nt: TGTGCCAGCATACTAGCGGGAGACCCCGGGGAGCTGTTTTTT

cdr3_length: 15
d_call: -
v_call: TRBV3-1/TRBV3-2
clone_size: -
j_call: TRBJ2-1
cdr3_aa: CASSHRARGFNEQFF
cdr3_nt: TGTGCCAGCAGCCACCGGGCAAGGGGCTTCAATGAGCAGTTCTTC

cdr3_length: 14
d_call: TRBD2
v_call: TRBV6-5
clone_size: -
j_call: TRBJ2-7
cdr3_aa: CASSYSTSVYEQYF
cdr3_nt: TGTGCCAGCAGTTACTCTACTAGCGTTTACGAGCAGTACTTC

cdr3_length: 15
d_call: -
v_call: TRBV18
clone_size: -
j_call: TRBJ2-3
cdr3_aa: CASSPREASTDTQYF
cdr3_nt: TGTGCCAGCTCACCACGGGAGGCTAGCACAGATACGCAGTATTTT

cdr3_length: 14
d_call: -
v_call: TRBV5-5
clone_size: -
j_call: TRBJ1-5
cdr3_aa: CASSQAAYGQPQHF
cdr3_nt: TGTGCCAGCAGCCAAGCAGCCTACGGGCAGCCCCAGCATTTT

cdr3_length: 12
d_call: -
v_call: TRBV4-3
clone_size: -
j_call: TRBJ1-4
cdr3_aa: CASSRGGEKLFF
cdr3_nt: TGCGCCAGCAGCCGGGGGGGTGAAAAACTGTTTTTT

cdr3_length: 17
d_call: TRBD2
v_call: TRBV3-1/TRBV3-2
clone_size: -
j_call: TRBJ2-1
cdr3_aa: CASIPYPRRGGRGEQFF
cdr3_nt: TGTGCCAGCATCCCCTACCCTCGGCGGGGGGGCCGGGGTGAGCAGTTCTTC

cdr3_length: 13
d_call: -
v_call: TRBV27
clone_size: -
j_call: TRBJ2-3
cdr3_aa: CASSFREQDTQYF
cdr3_nt: TGTGCCAGCAGTTTTCGGGAGCAAGATACGCAGTATTTT

cdr3_length: 15
d_call: -
v_call: TRBV11-2
clone_size: -
j_call: TRBJ1-1
cdr3_aa: CASGLGQVRNTEAFF
cdr3_nt: TGTGCCAGCGGACTTGGGCAGGTCAGGAACACTGAAGCTTTCTTT

cdr3_length: 14
d_call: TRBD2
v_call: TRBV4-2
clone_size: -
j_call: TRBJ2-3
cdr3_aa: CASSLAGNTDTQYF
cdr3_nt: TGTGCCAGCTCGTTAGCGGGAAACACAGATACGCAGTATTTT

cdr3_length: 13
d_call: -
v_call: TRBV27
clone_size: -
j_call: TRBJ1-5
cdr3_aa: CASSLVASGPQHF
cdr3_nt: TGTGCCAGCAGTTTAGTGGCATCAGGGCCCCAGCATTTT

cdr3_length: 16
d_call: TRBD1
v_call: TRBV19
clone_size: -
j_call: TRBJ2-5
cdr3_aa: CASSAPRDRGRETQYF
cdr3_nt: TGTGCCAGTAGTGCCCCCCGGGACAGGGGGCGAGAGACCCAGTACTTC

cdr3_length: 12
d_call: TRBD1
v_call: TRBV27
clone_size: -
j_call: TRBJ1-2
cdr3_aa: CASSPRQGGYTF
cdr3_nt: TGTGCCAGCAGTCCGCGACAGGGAGGCTACACCTTC

cdr3_length: 15
d_call: -
v_call: TRBV27
clone_size: -
j_call: TRBJ2-6
cdr3_aa: CASSLAGSGANVLTF
cdr3_nt: TGTGCCAGCAGTTTAGCTGGCTCCGGGGCCAACGTCCTGACTTTC